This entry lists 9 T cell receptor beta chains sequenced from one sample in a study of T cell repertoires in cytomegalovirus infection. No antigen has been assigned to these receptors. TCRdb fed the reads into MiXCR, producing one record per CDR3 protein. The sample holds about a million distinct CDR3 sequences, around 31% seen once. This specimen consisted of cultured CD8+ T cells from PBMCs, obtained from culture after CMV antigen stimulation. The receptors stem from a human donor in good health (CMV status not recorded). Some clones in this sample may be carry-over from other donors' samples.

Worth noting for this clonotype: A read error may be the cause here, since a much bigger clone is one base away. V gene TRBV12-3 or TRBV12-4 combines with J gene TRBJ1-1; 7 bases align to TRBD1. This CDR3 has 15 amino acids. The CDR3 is CASSPTGTAYTEALF. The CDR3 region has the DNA TGTGCCAGCAGCCCGACCGGGACAGCTTACACTGAAGCTCTCTTT.

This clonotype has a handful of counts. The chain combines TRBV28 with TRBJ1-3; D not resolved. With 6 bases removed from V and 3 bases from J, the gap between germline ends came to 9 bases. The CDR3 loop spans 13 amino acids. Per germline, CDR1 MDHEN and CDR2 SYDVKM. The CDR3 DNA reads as TGTGCCAGCAGGGATGGGGTTGGAAACACCATATATTTT. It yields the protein CASRDGVGNTIYF.

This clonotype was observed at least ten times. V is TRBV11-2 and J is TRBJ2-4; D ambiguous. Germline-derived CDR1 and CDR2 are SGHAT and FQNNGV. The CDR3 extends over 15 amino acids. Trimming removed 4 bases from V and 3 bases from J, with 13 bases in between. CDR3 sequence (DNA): TGTGCCAGCAGCTCGATCGGATCGGGCAAAAACATTCAGTACTTC. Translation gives CASSSIGSGKNIQYF.

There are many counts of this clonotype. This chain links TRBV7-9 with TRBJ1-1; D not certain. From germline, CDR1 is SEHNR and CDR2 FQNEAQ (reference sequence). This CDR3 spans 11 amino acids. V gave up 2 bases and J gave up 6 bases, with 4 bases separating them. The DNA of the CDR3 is TGTGCCAGCAGCTTAAGTCCTGAAGCTTTCTTT. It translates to CASSLSPEAFF.

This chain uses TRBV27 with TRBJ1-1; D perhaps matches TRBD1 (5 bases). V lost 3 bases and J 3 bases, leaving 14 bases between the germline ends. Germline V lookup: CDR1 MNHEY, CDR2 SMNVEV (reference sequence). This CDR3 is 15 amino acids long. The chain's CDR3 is CASSFSFSRDTEAFF. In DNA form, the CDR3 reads TGTGCCAGCAGTTTCTCCTTCTCCAGGGACACTGAAGCTTTCTTT.

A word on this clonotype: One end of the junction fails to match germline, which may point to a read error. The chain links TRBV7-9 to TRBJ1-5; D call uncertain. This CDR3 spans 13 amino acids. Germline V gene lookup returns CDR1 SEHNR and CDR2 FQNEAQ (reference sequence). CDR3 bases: TGTGACAGCAGCCCAGAGGTGGATCAGCCCCAGCATTTT. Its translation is CDSSPEVDQPQHF.

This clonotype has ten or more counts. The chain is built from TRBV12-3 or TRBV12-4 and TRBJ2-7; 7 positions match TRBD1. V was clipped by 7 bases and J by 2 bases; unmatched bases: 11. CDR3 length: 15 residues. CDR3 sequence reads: CASTKIPTGTYEQYV. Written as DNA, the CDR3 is TGTGCCAGCACCAAGATTCCGACAGGGACCTACGAGCAGTACGTC.

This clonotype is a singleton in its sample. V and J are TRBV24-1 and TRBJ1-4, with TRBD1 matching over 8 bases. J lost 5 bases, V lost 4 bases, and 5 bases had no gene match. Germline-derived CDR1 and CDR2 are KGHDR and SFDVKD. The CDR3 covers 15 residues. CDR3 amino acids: CATSDPGTGNEKLFF. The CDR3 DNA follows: TGTGCCACCAGTGACCCCGGGACAGGAAATGAAAAACTGTTTTTT.

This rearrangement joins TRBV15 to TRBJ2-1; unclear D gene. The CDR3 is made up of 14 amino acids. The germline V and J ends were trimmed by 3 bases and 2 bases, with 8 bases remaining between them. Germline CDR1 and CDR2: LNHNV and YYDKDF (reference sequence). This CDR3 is CATSSPPPYNEQFF. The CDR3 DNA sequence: TGTGCCACCAGCAGCCCGCCTCCCTACAATGAGCAGTTCTTC. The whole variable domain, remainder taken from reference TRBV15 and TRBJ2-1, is DAMVIQNPRYQVTQFGKPVTLSCSQTLNHNVMYWYQQKSSQAPKLLFHYYDKDFNNEADTPDNFQSRRPNTSFCFLDIRSPGLGDTAMYLCATSSPPPYNEQFFGPGTRLTVL.